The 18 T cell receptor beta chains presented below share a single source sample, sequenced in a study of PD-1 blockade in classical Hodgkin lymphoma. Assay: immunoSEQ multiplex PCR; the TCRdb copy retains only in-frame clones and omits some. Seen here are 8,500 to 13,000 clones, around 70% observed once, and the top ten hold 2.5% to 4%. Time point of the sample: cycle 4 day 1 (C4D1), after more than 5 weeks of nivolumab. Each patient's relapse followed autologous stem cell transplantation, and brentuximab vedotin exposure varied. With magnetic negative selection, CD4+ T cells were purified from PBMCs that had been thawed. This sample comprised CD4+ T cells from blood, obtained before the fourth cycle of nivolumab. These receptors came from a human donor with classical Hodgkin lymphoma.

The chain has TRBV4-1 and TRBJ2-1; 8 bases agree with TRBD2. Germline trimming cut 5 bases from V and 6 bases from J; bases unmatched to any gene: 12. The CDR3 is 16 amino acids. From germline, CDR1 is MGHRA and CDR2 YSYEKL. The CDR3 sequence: CASSKEPGLVGNEQFF. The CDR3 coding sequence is TGCGCCAGCAGCAAGGAACCGGGACTAGTTGGCAATGAGCAGTTCTTC.

The CDR3 nucleotides read TGTGCCTGGAGTCCAACAGGGGGTAGACCCTATGGCTACACCTTC. This gives the protein CAWSPTGGRPYGYTF. The gene calls are TRBV30 and TRBJ1-2, with 8 bases identical to TRBD1. Germline-derived CDR1 and CDR2 are GTSNPN and SVGIG (reference sequence). The CDR3 has 15 residues. V dropped 2 bases and J dropped 4; count of bases not matched to a gene: 9.

Written as DNA, the CDR3 is TGTGCCAGCACCGGAGGACTAGCGGAAATCGGGGAGCTGTTTTTT. Protein: CASTGGLAEIGELFF. The chain combines TRBV6-5 with TRBJ2-2, with 10 positions matching TRBD2. With 7 bases clipped from V and 7 bases from J, the junction kept 9 bases outside the gene matches. This CDR3 region has 15 residues. Germline CDR1 MNHEY, CDR2 SVGAGI.

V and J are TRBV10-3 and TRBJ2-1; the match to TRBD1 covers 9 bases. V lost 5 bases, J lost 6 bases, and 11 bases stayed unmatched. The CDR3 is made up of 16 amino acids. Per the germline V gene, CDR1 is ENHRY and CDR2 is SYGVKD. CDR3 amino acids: CAISNPGQGGFNEQFF. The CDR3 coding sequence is TGTGCCATCAGTAATCCGGGACAGGGCGGGTTCAATGAGCAGTTCTTC.

DNA for the CDR3: TGTGCCAGCAGCTTGGGGGGGGGAGCCAAAAACATTCAGTACTTC. Protein product: CASSLGGGAKNIQYF. The V call is TRBV5-4, the J call TRBJ2-4; 7 bases line up with TRBD2. Germline V gene lookup returns CDR1 SGHNT and CDR2 YYREEE (reference sequence). J was trimmed by 0 bases and V by 0 bases; bases with no gene match: 0. The CDR3 covers 15 residues.

CDR3: CASSSGQGSNYGYTF. For the CDR3, the DNA is TGCGCCAGCAGCTCGGGACAGGGTTCTAACTATGGCTACACCTTC. The genes are TRBV5-1 and TRBJ1-2, with 9 positions matching TRBD1. Germline V CDR1 and CDR2: SGHRS, YFSETQ. The CDR3 contains 15 residues. The J segment lost 0 bases and the V segment lost 3 bases, leaving 3 bases of the junction unmatched.

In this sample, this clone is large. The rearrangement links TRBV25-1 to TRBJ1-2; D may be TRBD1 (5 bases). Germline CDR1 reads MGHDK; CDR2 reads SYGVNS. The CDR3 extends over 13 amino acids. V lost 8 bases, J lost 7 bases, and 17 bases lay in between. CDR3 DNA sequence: TGTGCCAGCGCAACCGGGACGCTGGGTGGCTACACCTTC. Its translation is CASATGTLGGYTF.

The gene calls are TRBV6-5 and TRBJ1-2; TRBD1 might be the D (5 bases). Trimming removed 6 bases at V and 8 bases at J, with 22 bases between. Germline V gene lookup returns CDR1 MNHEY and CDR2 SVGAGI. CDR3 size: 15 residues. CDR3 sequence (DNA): TGTGCCAGCAGCCCCGGCCGGACAAGGCGAATAGGCTACACCTTC. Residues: CASSPGRTRRIGYTF.

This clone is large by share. Written as DNA, the CDR3 is TGTGCCAGCAGCACGGGAGATTTTAACTATGGCTACACCTTC. Translated: CASSTGDFNYGYTF. V and J are TRBV6-6 and TRBJ1-2; D not certain. The germline V gene encodes CDR1 MNHNY and CDR2 SVGAGI (reference sequence). CDR3 length: 14 residues. Between the trimmed V and J ends, which lost 6 bases and 1 base, there was a span of 12 bases.

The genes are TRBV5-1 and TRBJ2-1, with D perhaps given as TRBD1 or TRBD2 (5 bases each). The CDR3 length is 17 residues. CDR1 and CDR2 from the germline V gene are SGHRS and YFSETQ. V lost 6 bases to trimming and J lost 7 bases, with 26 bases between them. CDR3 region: CASTPRRGTAEDNEQFF. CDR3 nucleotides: TGCGCCAGCACCCCCCGTAGGGGAACAGCGGAGGATAATGAGCAGTTCTTC.

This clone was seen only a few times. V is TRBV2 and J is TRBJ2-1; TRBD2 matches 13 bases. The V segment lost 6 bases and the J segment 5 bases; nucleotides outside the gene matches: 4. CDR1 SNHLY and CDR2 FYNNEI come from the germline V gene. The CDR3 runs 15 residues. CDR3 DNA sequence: TGTGCCAGCAGAGCTGGACTAGCGGGGGACAATGAGCAGTTCTTC. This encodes CASRAGLAGDNEQFF.

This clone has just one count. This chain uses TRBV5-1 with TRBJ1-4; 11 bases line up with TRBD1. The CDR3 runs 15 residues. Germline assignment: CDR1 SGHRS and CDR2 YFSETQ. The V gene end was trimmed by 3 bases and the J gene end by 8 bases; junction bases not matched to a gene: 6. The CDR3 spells CASSSKGQGGEKLFF. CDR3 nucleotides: TGCGCCAGCAGCTCCAAGGGACAGGGGGGCGAAAAACTGTTTTTT.

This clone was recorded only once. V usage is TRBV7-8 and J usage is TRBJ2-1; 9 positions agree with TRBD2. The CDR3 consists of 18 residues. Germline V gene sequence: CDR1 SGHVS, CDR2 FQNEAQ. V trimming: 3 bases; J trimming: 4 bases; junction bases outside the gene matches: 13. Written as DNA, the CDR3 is TGTGCCAGCAGCTTCGGGGGGAGCGGGAGGCCCTTGTACAATGAGCAGTTCTTC. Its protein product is CASSFGGSGRPLYNEQFF.

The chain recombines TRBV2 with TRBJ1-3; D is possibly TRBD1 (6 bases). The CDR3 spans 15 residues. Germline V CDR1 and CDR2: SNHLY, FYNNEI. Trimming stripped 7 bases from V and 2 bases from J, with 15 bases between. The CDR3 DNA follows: TGTGCCAGCATTAAGATGGGGGGCACTGGAAACACCATATATTTT. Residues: CASIKMGGTGNTIYF.

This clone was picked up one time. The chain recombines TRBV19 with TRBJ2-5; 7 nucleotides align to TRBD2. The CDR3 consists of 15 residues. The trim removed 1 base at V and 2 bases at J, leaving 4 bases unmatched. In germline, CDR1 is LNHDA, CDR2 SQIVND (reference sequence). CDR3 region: CASSIVASGQETQYF. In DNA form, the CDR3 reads TGTGCCAGTAGTATAGTGGCTAGCGGACAAGAGACCCAGTACTTC.

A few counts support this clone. The CDR3 loop is CASGPGTSQETQYF. In DNA, the CDR3 is TGTGCTAGTGGCCCGGGGACAAGTCAAGAGACCCAGTACTTC. The chain recombines TRBV12-5 with TRBJ2-5, with a possible D match to TRBD1 (6 bases). CDR3 length: 14 amino acids. V was clipped by 6 bases and J by 2 bases, with 13 bases between them. The germline CDR1 and CDR2 sequences are LGHNT and FRNRAP.

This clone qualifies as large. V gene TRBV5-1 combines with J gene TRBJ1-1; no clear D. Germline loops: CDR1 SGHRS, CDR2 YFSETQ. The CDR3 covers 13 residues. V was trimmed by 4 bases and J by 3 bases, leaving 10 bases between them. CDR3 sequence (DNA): TGCGCCAGCAGCAAACAAGGCGACACTGAAGCTTTCTTT. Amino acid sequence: CASSKQGDTEAFF.

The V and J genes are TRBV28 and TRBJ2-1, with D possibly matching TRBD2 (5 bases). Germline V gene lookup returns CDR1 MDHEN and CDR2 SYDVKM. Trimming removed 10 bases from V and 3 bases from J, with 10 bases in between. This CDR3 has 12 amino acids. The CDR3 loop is CAISSGYNEQFF. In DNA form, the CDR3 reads TGTGCCATCTCCAGCGGCTACAATGAGCAGTTCTTC. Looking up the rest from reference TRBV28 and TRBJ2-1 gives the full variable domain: DVKVTQSSRYLVKRTGEKVFLECVQDMDHENMFWYRQDPGLGLRLIYFSYDVKMKEKGDIPEGYSVSREKKERFSLILESASTNQTSMYLCAISSGYNEQFFGPGTRLTVL.